What follows are 29 T cell receptor beta chains derived from one specimen sequenced in a study of blood T cells in healthy people across ages. A second PCR, run for roughly 7 to 12 cycles, used a sample-barcoded 5' primer plus a J-beta primer mix. TCRdb fed the 5' RACE reads into MiXCR, producing one record per CDR3 protein. The sample contains about 640,000 distinct CDR3 sequences, approximately 30% of which appear only once. Sequenced material: blood. Source of these receptors: a woman older than 75 in good health.

This clonotype was counted a few times. V usage is TRBV5-1 and J usage is TRBJ2-3, with D possibly matching TRBD2 (7 bases). CDR3 length: 17 residues. V lost 1 base and J lost 2, with 17 bases in between. Germline CDR1 is SGHRS and CDR2 is YFSETQ. CDR3 DNA: TGCGCCAGCAGCTTGAGGGAGCGCGGGGGCCACACAGATACGCAGTATTTT. Amino acid sequence: CASSLRERGGHTDTQYF.

This clonotype has only a few counts. V usage is TRBV10-3 and J usage is TRBJ1-1, with 9 bases matching TRBD1. Germline CDR1 reads ENHRY; CDR2 reads SYGVKD. The CDR3 spans 16 residues. The V gene end was trimmed by 6 bases and the J gene end by 4 bases; junction bases not matched to a gene: 12. CDR3 amino acids: CAISPGTGSHPTEAFF. CDR3 nucleotide sequence: TGTGCCATCAGCCCCGGGACAGGGTCCCATCCCACTGAAGCTTTCTTT.

This clonotype was picked up many times. The rearrangement links TRBV6-5 to TRBJ1-2, with 8 nucleotides matching TRBD1. The CDR3 runs 14 residues. The V gene end was trimmed by 3 bases and the J gene end by 7 bases; junction bases not matched to a gene: 7. CDR1 is MNHEY and CDR2 is SVGAGI in the germline V gene. In DNA, the CDR3 is TGTGCCAGCAGTTATTTTGGACAGGGAAGTGGCTACACCTTC. Its translation: CASSYFGQGSGYTF.

The chain links TRBV20-1 to TRBJ2-3, with 7 bases identical to TRBD2. Per germline, CDR1 DFQATT and CDR2 SNEGSKA (reference sequence). The CDR3 runs to 16 residues. V was pared by 0 bases and J by 2 bases, with 8 bases of the junction left unmatched. This chain's CDR3 is CSAREGGRALTDTQYF. CDR3 DNA sequence: TGCAGTGCTAGAGAAGGTGGGAGGGCCCTCACAGATACGCAGTATTTT.

The rearrangement uses TRBV20-1 and TRBJ2-3; D remains ambiguous. The germline CDR1 and CDR2 sequences are DFQATT and SNEGSKA (reference sequence). CDR3 length: 12 amino acids. V lost 5 bases to trimming and J lost 2 bases, with 8 bases between them. CDR3 coding DNA: TGCAGTGCTCCCCCCTTCACAGATACGCAGTATTTT. It translates to CSAPPFTDTQYF.

This clonotype was observed a few times. This could be a read error, since a much larger clone is one nucleotide away. The J gene is TRBJ2-5, the V gene TRBV5-1; 7 bases line up with TRBD2. This CDR3 comprises 14 residues. The trim removed 0 bases at V and 11 bases at J, leaving 10 bases unmatched. Germline loops: CDR1 SGHRS, CDR2 YFSETQ. CDR3 nucleotides: TGCGCCAGCAGCTTGGCCAACGGGGAGGGTGAGCAGTACTTC. Amino acids: CASSLANGEGEQYF.

A remark on this clonotype: A read error may explain this, as a much larger clone is one base away. The rearrangement links TRBV7-3 to TRBJ1-1, with 7 bases matching TRBD1. CDR3 length equals 15 residues. CDR1 is SGHTA, CDR2 FQGTGA, per germline. In DNA form, the CDR3 reads TGTGCCAGCAGCCGCCAGGGGGGATCGAACGCTGAAGCTTTCTTT. Its protein is CASSRQGGSNAEAFF.

This chain joins TRBV7-2 and TRBJ1-2, with D tentatively TRBD1 (6 bases). This CDR3 spans 15 amino acids. V lost 5 bases and J 5 bases, leaving 18 bases between the germline ends. Germline V gene sequence: CDR1 SGHTA, CDR2 FQGNSA. CDR3 DNA sequence: TGTGCCAGCAGCAACCAGGGGTCCGCAAGATATGGCTACACCTTC. Its translation: CASSNQGSARYGYTF. Combining the CDR3 with reference TRBV7-2 and TRBJ1-2 gives the whole variable domain GAGVSQSPSNKVTEKGKDVELRCDPISGHTALYWYRQSLGQGLEFLIYFQGNSAPDKSGLPSDRFSAERTGGSVSTLTIQRTQQEDSAVYLCASSNQGSARYGYTFGSGTRLTVV.

This chain joins TRBV7-2 and TRBJ1-4; D gene unclear. The ends were cut back, 1 base at V and 5 bases at J, with 8 bases in the middle. The germline gives CDR1 SGHTA, CDR2 FQGNSA. This CDR3 region has 14 residues. Written as DNA, the CDR3 is TGTGCCAGCAGCTTAGGGGCCCACAATGAAAAACTGTTTTTT. It yields the protein CASSLGAHNEKLFF.

This clonotype was seen many times. V and J are TRBV7-3 and TRBJ2-3; D may be TRBD2 (6 bases). The germline gives CDR1 SGHTA, CDR2 FQGTGA. V dropped 5 bases and J dropped 5 bases, with 14 bases sitting between them. This CDR3 has 14 residues. The CDR3 spells CASSPGGAVDTQYF. CDR3 DNA: TGTGCCAGCAGCCCCGGCGGGGCGGTAGATACGCAGTATTTT.

This clonotype was seen ten or more times. The genes are TRBV6-5 and TRBJ1-2; no reliable D call. The CDR3 covers 13 residues. Per germline, CDR1 MNHEY and CDR2 SVGAGI. V gave up 8 bases and J gave up 1 base, with 11 bases separating them. The CDR3 DNA is TGTGCCAGCGCCCCCGGAGATAACTATGGCTACACCTTC. It translates to CASAPGDNYGYTF.

The table lists this clonotype with many counts. V is TRBV6-5 and J is TRBJ2-5; the match to TRBD2 covers 7 bases. The germline V gene has CDR1 MNHEY and CDR2 SVGAGI. J lost 4 bases, V lost 2 bases, and 10 bases had no gene match. This CDR3 contains 16 residues. CDR3: CASSYGGRGVGETQYF. The CDR3 DNA is TGTGCCAGCAGTTACGGGGGTCGGGGGGTCGGAGAGACCCAGTACTTC.

The rearrangement uses TRBV4-3 and TRBJ2-3; 9 positions match TRBD2. Unmatched junction bases numbered 5, after V lost 0 bases and J lost 1 base. The CDR3 is made up of 17 amino acids. CDR1 is LGHNA, CDR2 YSLEER, per germline. The CDR3, as DNA: TGCGCCAGCAGCCAAGATTTCCGGACTAGCGGCACAGATACGCAGTATTTT. Protein product: CASSQDFRTSGTDTQYF.

Many counts were recorded for this clonotype. The rearrangement joins TRBV18 to TRBJ2-7; TRBD1 agrees at 7 bases. Germline-derived CDR1 and CDR2 are KGHSH and LQKENI. There are 15 residues in the CDR3. After removal of 0 bases from V and 4 bases from J, the junction contained 6 bases not matched to a gene. CDR3 residues: CASSPPGTEKYEQYF. CDR3 nucleotides: TGTGCCAGCTCACCACCGGGGACAGAAAAGTACGAGCAGTACTTC.

This clonotype was observed many times. J is TRBJ1-2 and V is TRBV12-3 or TRBV12-4, with 7 bases identical to TRBD1. The CDR3 runs 17 residues. V gave up 2 bases and J gave up 3 bases; unmatched junction bases: 12. The CDR3 loop reads CASSLTGLGGFYYGYTF. DNA for the CDR3: TGTGCCAGCAGTTTAACAGGGTTAGGGGGCTTTTACTATGGCTACACCTTC.

About this clonotype itself: Just one base apart from a much larger clone, this may be a read error. The chain links TRBV7-8 to TRBJ2-1, with D perhaps TRBD2 (6 bases). In germline, CDR1 is SGHVS, CDR2 FQNEAQ. CDR3 size: 16 residues. CDR3 sequence reads: CASSSSRGSSYNEQIF. In nucleotides, the CDR3 is TGTGCCAGCAGCTCATCGCGGGGAAGCTCCTACAATGAGCAGATCTTC.

This clonotype was picked up many times. The chain employs TRBV5-1 and TRBJ2-5; D possibly corresponds to TRBD2 (5 bases). The CDR3 sequence is 14 residues long. Trimming took off 4 bases at V and 1 base at J, with 11 bases between the two ends. Germline V lookup: CDR1 SGHRS, CDR2 YFSETQ. CDR3 sequence: CASSGRDLQETQYF. The CDR3 nucleotides read TGCGCCAGCAGCGGACGGGATCTCCAAGAGACCCAGTACTTC. Filled out from reference TRBV5-1 and TRBJ2-5, the complete variable domain reads KAGVTQTPRYLIKTRGQQVTLSCSPISGHRSVSWYQQTPGQGLQFLFEYFSETQRNKGNFPGRFSGRQFSNSRSEMNVSTLELGDSALYLCASSGRDLQETQYFGPGTRLLVL.

The genes are TRBV30 and TRBJ1-4, with D tentatively TRBD1 (6 bases). Germline V gives CDR1 GTSNPN, CDR2 SVGIG (reference sequence). The CDR3 has 14 residues. V lost 3 bases, J lost 8 bases, and 16 bases lay in between. In nucleotides, the CDR3 is TGTGCCTGGAGACCAGACAGGTTGGGGGAAAAACTGTTTTTT. This sequence encodes CAWRPDRLGEKLFF.

This clonotype was counted many times. The chain links TRBV7-2 to TRBJ2-1; possible D gene TRBD1, 5 bases. Trimming removed 3 bases from V and 1 base from J, with 10 bases in between. CDR1 is SGHTA, CDR2 FQGNSA, per germline. This CDR3 contains 15 residues. The CDR3: CASSLLQVSYNEQFF. DNA of the CDR3: TGTGCCAGCAGCTTGTTACAGGTTTCCTACAATGAGCAGTTCTTC.

V and J are TRBV20-1 and TRBJ2-2, with D possibly called TRBD1 or TRBD2 (6 bases each). CDR1 is DFQATT, CDR2 SNEGSKA, per germline (reference sequence). CDR3 size: 14 residues. V was trimmed by 6 bases and J by 6 bases, leaving 17 bases between them. The CDR3 protein is CSALRDTNAGELFF. CDR3 nucleotide sequence: TGCAGTGCCCTGCGGGACACCAACGCCGGGGAGCTGTTTTTT.

The genes are TRBV15 and TRBJ1-5; D is ambiguous. CDR1 LNHNV and CDR2 YYDKDF come from the germline V gene (reference sequence). This CDR3 is 8 amino acids long. In DNA form, the CDR3 reads TGTAGCAATCAGCCCCAGCATTTT. Amino acids: CSNQPQHF.

This chain connects TRBV20-1 to TRBJ2-4; D unclear. V gave up 1 base and J gave up 6 bases, with 10 bases separating them. Germline lookup yields CDR1 DFQATT and CDR2 SNEGSKA (reference sequence). The CDR3 covers 13 residues. CDR3 nucleotides: TGCAGTGCTAGAGGGACCACCCGAAACATTCAGTACTTC. Its protein product is CSARGTTRNIQYF.

Comments on this clonotype: A junction boundary mismatches the germline segment, possibly from a read error. V is TRBV20-1 and J is TRBJ1-4; no firm D call. The CDR3 is 15 amino acids. CDR1 is DFQATT and CDR2 is SNEGSKA in the germline V gene (reference sequence). Written as DNA, the CDR3 is TGCAGTGCTATCCCTATAGGGTTCGGTAATGAAAAACGGTTTTTT. Its translation is CSAIPIGFGNEKRFF.

Of note for this clonotype: Its ends do not fully match the called genes, so a read error is possible. V gene TRBV2 combines with J gene TRBJ2-5; 7 bases agree with TRBD2. This CDR3 is 10 amino acids long. Germline CDR1 reads SNHLY; CDR2 reads FYNNEI. CDR3 in DNA: TGTGCCGGCAGTGGGGGGGAGCAGTACTTC. Translation gives CAGSGGEQYF.

This clonotype was detected a few times. A much bigger clone sits one base away, suggesting this may be a read error. The V call is TRBV7-2, the J call TRBJ2-1; 8 nucleotides agree with TRBD2. The CDR3 loop spans 16 amino acids. The germline CDR1 and CDR2 sequences are SGHTA and FQGNSA. Trimming at V came to 5 bases and at J to 4 bases, leaving 10 bases not matched to a gene. For the CDR3, the DNA is TGTGCCAGCAGCCCAGGAGGCGGGGGGAGGTACAATGAGCAGTTCTTC. It is translated as CASSPGGGGRYNEQFF.

About this clonotype: This sequence may be a read error, since a much larger clone differs from it by one base. The chain uses TRBV4-2 and TRBJ2-1; D is undetermined. V was cut by 0 bases and J by 0 bases, with 12 bases left in between. The CDR3 has 17 residues. From germline, CDR1 is LGHNA and CDR2 YNFKEQ. The CDR3: CASSQDRVMSSYNEQFF. CDR3 DNA: TGTGCCAGCAGCCAAGATCGAGTGATGAGCTCCTACAATGAGCAGTTCTTC.

To note about this clonotype: As the CDR3 is not closed by the conserved phenylalanine or tryptophan, this likely results from a read error. The V and J genes are TRBV20-1 and TRBJ1-5; 8 positions match TRBD1. Looked up from germline, CDR1 is DFQATT and CDR2 is SNEGSKA (reference sequence). CDR3 length equals 13 residues. The ends lost 3 bases at V and 7 bases at J; junction bases unmatched: 5. The CDR3, as DNA: TGCAGTGCTAGTCCCGGACAGGGCCAGCCCCAGCATTTG. Translation: CSASPGQGQPQHL.

The chain couples TRBV12-3 or TRBV12-4 to TRBJ2-7; possibly TRBD2 for D (6 bases). The V end was cut by 5 bases, the J end by 1 base, with 24 bases between. This CDR3 has 18 residues. CDR3 bases: TGTGCCAGCAGTCCCCCCCAATTCCCGGAGGGGATGTCCTACGAGCAGTACTTC. Protein sequence: CASSPPQFPEGMSYEQYF.

There are many counts of this clonotype. This clone may be a read error of a much larger clone one base away. J is TRBJ1-5 and V is TRBV6-2 or TRBV6-3; D unresolved. This CDR3 comprises 14 residues. V gave up 6 bases and J gave up 2 bases, with 11 bases separating them. Germline V gene sequence: CDR1 MNHEY, CDR2 SVGEGT. CDR3 DNA: TGTGCCAGCAGGTGCCCTGGGGGCAATCAGCCCCAGCATTTT. Its translation: CASRCPGGNQPQHF.